Listed below are T cell receptor beta chains from one sample, sequenced in a study of blood T cell repertoires in COVID-19. Produced via immunoSEQ multiplex PCR; TCRdb's table is partial and in-frame only. Of approximately 52,000 clones in the sample, more than 85% were seen once. Sample: peripheral blood. The receptors originated from a man aged 45 to 65 with acute or convalescent COVID-19. Both conserved end residues are trimmed from each CDR3. D genes are given only for firm matches. Size is stated for part of the rows, as once, few or many counts, or as a class when the clone is expanded.

TRBV5-6	-	TRBJ2-7	-	ASSFRGVRSYEQY
TRBV28	-	TRBJ1-4	-	ASSFGGHVDSTNEKLF
TRBV6-6	-	TRBJ2-1	once	ASSSPETAYNEQF
TRBV4-1	-	TRBJ1-1	-	ASSQDGGTATEAF
TRBV6-5	TRBD2	TRBJ2-5	-	ASSPSGGAQETQY
TRBV6-5	-	TRBJ2-6	-	ASSYLPRSGANVLT
TRBV2	-	TRBJ1-2	-	ASSDRPSYGYT
TRBV2	TRBD2	TRBJ2-7	-	ASSDPGGLTIK
TRBV7-8	TRBD1	TRBJ2-7	-	ASSHGTAQYVEQY
TRBV3-1/TRBV3-2	-	TRBJ1-6	-	ASSHHRSYNSPLH
TRBV25-1	-	TRBJ1-4	-	ASSPSQGNSNEKLF
TRBV19	-	TRBJ1-5	once	ASSTTGGDQPQH
TRBV5-1	-	TRBJ2-7	-	ASSPEPGYEQY
TRBV5-1	-	TRBJ1-4	-	ASSANLRGSNEKLF
TRBV11-1	-	TRBJ2-2	-	ASRKGDAGELF
TRBV5-4	-	TRBJ2-7	once	TSSWERYHEQY
TRBV24-1	TRBD1	TRBJ1-2	-	ATSKQQGKKRNYGYT
TRBV7-2	TRBD1	TRBJ2-2	-	ASSSTGAAGELF
TRBV4-1	TRBD1	TRBJ1-6	-	ASSQAPAGGRNSPLH
TRBV18	-	TRBJ1-3	-	ASFLRESSGNTIY
TRBV21-1	-	TRBJ1-2	-	ASSSPMADYGYT
TRBV5-6	TRBD1	TRBJ2-3	-	ASSLYRGQSTDTQY
TRBV10-2	-	TRBJ1-1	-	ASQLQPTEAF
TRBV9	TRBD1	TRBJ1-1	-	ASSDRRGRRTEAF
TRBV18	TRBD1	TRBJ1-1	-	ASSSGTGGLNTEAF
TRBV5-1	-	TRBJ1-3	-	ASSLDVAGNTIY
TRBV28	TRBD1	TRBJ1-5	-	ASSLRTGNNQPQH
TRBV5-1	-	TRBJ2-3	-	ASSVQGILGDTQY
TRBV4-1	TRBD1	TRBJ1-5	-	ASSHQGANQPQH
TRBV7-3	TRBD2	TRBJ2-1	-	ASSLSPAGTYNEQF
TRBV6-2/TRBV6-3	TRBD1	TRBJ1-6	-	ASSSGTLTGGNSPLH
TRBV5-1	-	TRBJ2-1	-	ASSTLRSSYNEQF
TRBV20-1	-	TRBJ1-2	-	SASNLELNYGYT
TRBV24-1	-	TRBJ1-5	-	ATSGSGSGQPQH
TRBV11-2	-	TRBJ1-5	-	ASSKRIGVNQPQH
TRBV2	-	TRBJ2-7	-	ASTIRTPSYEQY
TRBV11-2	-	TRBJ1-1	-	ASSRNRAEAF
TRBV2	-	TRBJ1-2	-	ASSEFLYGYT
TRBV4-1	TRBD1	TRBJ2-2	-	ASSQRQGFDTGELF
TRBV2	TRBD2	TRBJ2-2	-	ASLSGGASGELF